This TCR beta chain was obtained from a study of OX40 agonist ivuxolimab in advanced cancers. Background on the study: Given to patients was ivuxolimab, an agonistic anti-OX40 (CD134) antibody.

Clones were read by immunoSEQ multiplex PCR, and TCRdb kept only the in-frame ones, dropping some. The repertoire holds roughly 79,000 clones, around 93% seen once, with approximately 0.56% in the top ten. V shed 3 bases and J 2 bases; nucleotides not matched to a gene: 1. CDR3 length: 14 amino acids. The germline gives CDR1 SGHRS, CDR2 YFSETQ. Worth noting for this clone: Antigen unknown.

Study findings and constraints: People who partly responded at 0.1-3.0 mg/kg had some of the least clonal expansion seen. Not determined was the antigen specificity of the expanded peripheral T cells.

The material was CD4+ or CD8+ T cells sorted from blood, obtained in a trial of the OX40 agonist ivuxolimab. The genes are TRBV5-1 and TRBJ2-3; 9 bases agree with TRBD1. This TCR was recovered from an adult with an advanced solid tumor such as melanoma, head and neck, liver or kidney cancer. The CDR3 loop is CASSWTGVTDTQYF. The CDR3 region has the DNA TGCGCCAGCAGCTGGACAGGGGTCACAGATACGCAGTATTTT.